Below, 22 T cell receptor beta chains from the same sample are listed, as sequenced in a study of blood T cell repertoires in COVID-19. Produced via immunoSEQ multiplex PCR; TCRdb's table is partial and in-frame only. The top ten hold approximately 0.62% of the sample, which has about 190,000 clones, 90% seen once. The sequencing sample was made of peripheral blood. Receptors were obtained from a man aged 45-65 years with acute or convalescent COVID-19.

The CDR3 reads CASSPGGTGTNEQFF. For the CDR3, the DNA is TGTGCCAGCAGCCCCGGGGGGACAGGGACGAATGAGCAGTTCTTC. The chain uses TRBV6-5 and TRBJ2-1; 9 positions match TRBD1. The CDR3 totals 15 residues. Losses at the gene ends were 6 bases for V and 7 bases for J; bases not matched to a gene: 10. From germline, CDR1 is MNHEY and CDR2 SVGAGI.

This sequence joins TRBV28 and TRBJ2-5; D is uncertain. This CDR3 is 13 amino acids long. V gave up 7 bases and J gave up 2 bases, with 11 bases separating them. Germline CDR1 MDHEN, CDR2 SYDVKM. The CDR3 bases are TGTGCCAGCAAGTGGTACAGTCAAGAGACCCAGTACTTC. This translates into CASKWYSQETQYF.

J is TRBJ1-3 and V is TRBV3-1 (or the pseudogene TRBV3-2), with D possibly being TRBD1 (5 bases). The length of the CDR3 is 13 residues. The germline CDR1 and CDR2 sequences are LGHDT and YNNKEL (reference sequence). Trimming removed 1 base at V and 11 bases at J, with 12 bases between. The DNA for the CDR3 is TGTGCCAGCAGCCAAGTATCAGGGCTCGCCATATATTTT. Amino acids: CASSQVSGLAIYF.

This chain connects TRBV7-2 to TRBJ1-1; 8 positions agree with TRBD1. The CDR3 is made up of 14 amino acids. The V and J ends lost 4 bases and 3 bases, in that order; junction bases with no gene match: 4. Germline V CDR1 and CDR2: SGHTA, FQGNSA. This chain's CDR3 is CASSYSGGYTEAFF. In DNA form, the CDR3 reads TGTGCCAGCAGCTATTCAGGGGGCTACACTGAAGCTTTCTTT.

The rearrangement uses TRBV3-1 (or the pseudogene TRBV3-2) and TRBJ2-1, with a weak D call TRBD2 (5 bases). Per the germline V gene, CDR1 is LGHDT and CDR2 is YNNKEL (reference sequence). CDR3 length: 15 amino acids. V shed 4 bases and J shed 0 bases, with 10 bases lying between them. CDR3 sequence: CASSRDTSSYNEQFF. The CDR3 coding sequence is TGTGCCAGCAGCCGAGACACTAGCTCCTACAATGAGCAGTTCTTC.

The chain is built from TRBV27 and TRBJ2-7, with D possibly being TRBD1 (5 bases). Trimming took off 2 bases at V and 0 bases at J, with 14 bases between the two ends. The CDR3 totals 16 residues. CDR1 and CDR2 from the germline V gene are MNHEY and SMNVEV (reference sequence). CDR3 nucleotide sequence: TGTGCCAGCAGTTTACAGGGCTCATGGAACTCCTACGAGCAGTACTTC. Amino acid sequence: CASSLQGSWNSYEQYF.

This chain connects TRBV20-1 to TRBJ2-7; no reliable D call. The CDR3 is 10 amino acids. The ends were cut back, 6 bases at V and 7 bases at J, with 10 bases in the middle. CDR1 and CDR2 from the germline V gene are DFQATT and SNEGSKA (reference sequence). CDR3 in DNA: TGCAGTGCAGCGACGAGGGAGCAGTACTTC. This encodes CSAATREQYF.

This clone was seen only once. This sequence joins TRBV5-6 and TRBJ2-1; D is unclear. V lost 1 base, J lost 1 base, and 12 bases lay in between. This CDR3 region has 16 residues. Germline V CDR1 and CDR2: SGHDT, YYEEEE. In DNA form, the CDR3 reads TGTGCCAGCAGCTTGCCAGCGCCACGATCCTACAATGAGCAGTTCTTC. Its protein product is CASSLPAPRSYNEQFF.

The chain uses TRBV5-6 and TRBJ2-5; maybe TRBD2 (6 bases). With 4 bases removed from V and 2 bases from J, the gap between germline ends came to 21 bases. CDR1 is SGHDT, CDR2 YYEEEE, per germline. There are 17 residues in the CDR3. The CDR3 coding sequence is TGTGCCAGCAGCCATCGGCCCGGGACTGGAGTTCAAGAGACCCAGTACTTC. It codes for CASSHRPGTGVQETQYF.

The table lists this clone with many counts. Written as DNA, the CDR3 is TGTGCCAGCAGTGAAGGTCCGATTAGCGGGACGAGGGGGGAGACCCAGTACTTC. Its protein product is CASSEGPISGTRGETQYF. The V and J genes are TRBV2 and TRBJ2-5; 8 bases fit TRBD2. The V and J ends lost 1 base and 5 bases, in that order; junction bases with no gene match: 15. The V gene's germline CDR1 is SNHLY and CDR2 FYNNEI. This CDR3 spans 18 amino acids.

The chain uses TRBV30 and TRBJ2-1, with 8 positions matching TRBD2. V was pared by 0 bases and J by 6 bases, with 10 bases of the junction left unmatched. This CDR3 has 16 residues. Germline V gives CDR1 GTSNPN, CDR2 SVGIG (reference sequence). CDR3 in DNA: TGTGCCTGGAGTGTTGACCCAGCGGGAGTTCTCAATGAGCAGTTCTTC. As protein: CAWSVDPAGVLNEQFF.

This clone was seen just once. This chain joins TRBV5-4 and TRBJ2-7; 9 bases line up with TRBD2. The V gene's germline CDR1 is SGHNT and CDR2 YYREEE (reference sequence). V was clipped by 4 bases and J by 2 bases; unmatched bases: 13. CDR3 size: 17 residues. Here the CDR3 reads CASSPQAVAGGPYEQYF. In DNA form, the CDR3 reads TGTGCCAGCAGCCCCCAGGCCGTTGCGGGAGGGCCCTACGAGCAGTACTTC.

The gene calls are TRBV6-6 and TRBJ1-3; TRBD1 might be the D (6 bases). The germline V gene has CDR1 MNHNY and CDR2 SVGAGI (reference sequence). The CDR3 totals 14 residues. The germline V and J ends were trimmed by 7 bases and 2 bases, with 12 bases remaining between them. CDR3 in amino acids: CASTPGGTGNTIYF. The CDR3 coding sequence is TGTGCCAGCACCCCGGGGGGCACTGGAAACACCATATATTTT.

This clone has only one observation. This chain connects TRBV12-3 or TRBV12-4 to TRBJ2-7, with a possible D match to TRBD1 (5 bases). V shed 6 bases and J shed 3 bases, with 12 bases lying between them. This CDR3 has 13 residues. The CDR3 here is CASSSTAYYEQYF. The CDR3 nucleotides read TGTGCCAGCAGCTCGACAGCATACTACGAGCAGTACTTC.

Of note for this clone: This sample includes further DNA sequences coding for the same CDR3. V gene TRBV18 combines with J gene TRBJ1-1; D perhaps matches TRBD1 (6 bases). The germline V gene has CDR1 KGHSH and CDR2 LQKENI. The length of the CDR3 is 14 residues. V was trimmed by 6 bases and J by 1 base, leaving 12 bases between them. CDR3 in amino acids: CASSPNRENTEAFF. In nucleotides, the CDR3 is TGTGCCAGCTCCCCAAACAGGGAGAACACTGAAGCTTTCTTT.

The CDR3 protein is CASSLRQGGVNEQFF. CDR3 sequence (DNA): TGTGCCAGCAGCTTAAGACAGGGGGGTGTCAATGAGCAGTTCTTC. The chain combines TRBV11-3 with TRBJ2-1; TRBD1 agrees at 9 bases. The CDR3 runs to 15 residues. Trimming removed 2 bases from V and 6 bases from J; junction bases left unmatched: 5. Germline values: CDR1 SGHNT, CDR2 YENEEA.

The chain combines TRBV5-1 with TRBJ1-1, with TRBD1 as a possible D gene (6 bases). Germline values: CDR1 SGHRS, CDR2 YFSETQ. The CDR3 is 14 residues long. V lost 4 bases and J 4 bases, leaving 14 bases between the germline ends. The CDR3 reads CASSGGQSFTEAFF. In DNA form, the CDR3 reads TGCGCCAGCAGCGGAGGACAGAGCTTCACTGAAGCTTTCTTT.

CDR3 bases: TGTGCCAGCAGGGGAAGCGGGAGGATAACTTACAATGAGCAGTTCTTC. Amino acids: CASRGSGRITYNEQFF. The rearrangement links TRBV27 to TRBJ2-1; 9 bases align to TRBD2. This CDR3 contains 16 residues. Germline V gives CDR1 MNHEY, CDR2 SMNVEV (reference sequence). J was trimmed by 4 bases and V by 6 bases; bases with no gene match: 10.

The chain combines TRBV20-1 with TRBJ1-5, with D tentatively TRBD1 (6 bases). The V end was cut by 6 bases, the J end by 14 bases, with 17 bases between. This CDR3 contains 11 residues. The germline CDR1 and CDR2 sequences are DFQATT and SNEGSKA (reference sequence). In DNA form, the CDR3 reads TGCAGTGCCCTGGGGGGGGCTCGCGAGCATTTT. This translates into CSALGGAREHF.

The rearrangement uses TRBV6-1 and TRBJ1-5; TRBD1 matches at 12 bases. The ends lost 4 bases at V and 6 bases at J; junction bases unmatched: 7. The CDR3 is 16 amino acids. In germline, CDR1 is MNHNS, CDR2 SASEGT. DNA of the CDR3: TGTGCCAGCAGTGTAATGGGACAGGGGGCAGGTCAGCCCCAGCATTTT. Translating it yields CASSVMGQGAGQPQHF.

The V gene is TRBV18, the J gene TRBJ2-5; 7 bases align to TRBD1. The germline CDR1 and CDR2 sequences are KGHSH and LQKENI. The junction had 9 bases not matched to a gene; V was cut back by 0 bases and J by 5 bases. The CDR3 runs 16 residues. The CDR3 sequence is CASSPPWDSGGETQYF. DNA of the CDR3: TGTGCCAGCTCACCACCCTGGGACAGCGGCGGGGAGACCCAGTACTTC.

The chain couples TRBV18 to TRBJ1-5; D is possibly TRBD1 (5 bases). This CDR3 has 15 amino acids. Germline assignment: CDR1 KGHSH and CDR2 LQKENI. Trimming took 3 bases from V and 1 from J, leaving 10 bases between them. The CDR3 reads CASSPQGTSNQPQHF. Here the CDR3 DNA reads TGTGCCAGCTCACCTCAGGGTACGAGCAATCAGCCCCAGCATTTT.